These T cell receptor beta chains were read from a single sample in a study of identical twins. TCRdb reanalysed the 5' RACE reads using MiXCR and keeps one entry per CDR3 protein. Of 200,000 to 250,000 distinct CDR3 sequences listed, 6.5% are singletons. The sample was also reused in another study, on T cells expressing NK-cell markers.

The sequenced material came from CD8+ T cells sorted from blood. These TCRs come from a woman aged 18-29 years in good health. Both conserved end residues are part of each CDR3. The D gene is left open where the match is weak. Expanded clones get a size class; other rows say once, few or many, or leave the size out.

V gene,D gene,clone size,J gene,CDR3 DNA,CDR3 protein
TRBV27,.,many,TRBJ2-5,TGTGCCAGCAGTAATTTGTTTGGATTTGACGGCCAGTACTTC,CASSNLFGFDGQYF
TRBV7-6,TRBD2,.,TRBJ2-1,TGTGCCAGCGGACCCCTCTCTGGGCGGGGGGTCAATGAGCAGTTCTTC,CASGPLSGRGVNEQFF
TRBV10-3,.,few,TRBJ2-3,TGTGCCATCAGTGAGGTGTCGGATACGCAGTATTTT,CAISEVSDTQYF
TRBV4-1,.,many,TRBJ2-1,TGCGCCAGCAGCCAAGTTGAGGGTGGAACCTACAATGAGCAGTTCTTC,CASSQVEGGTYNEQFF
TRBV27,TRBD1,.,TRBJ1-5,TGTGCCAGCAGTTACACTATGGGACAGAATCAGCCCCAGCATTTT,CASSYTMGQNQPQHF
TRBV6-1,TRBD1,many,TRBJ1-2,TGTGCCAGCAGTCGGACAGGAAACTATGGCTACACCTTC,CASSRTGNYGYTF
TRBV6-2/TRBV6-3,TRBD2,many,TRBJ2-3,TGTGCCAGCAGTTACTTAGCTAGCGGGATGACAGATACGCAGTATTTT,CASSYLASGMTDTQYF
TRBV7-9,.,many,TRBJ2-2,TGTGCCAGCAGCTTGGGAAAGATCCGGGAGCTGTTTTTT,CASSLGKIRELFF
TRBV9,.,few,TRBJ1-1,TGTGCCAGCAGCGTCGGGGTTCTGACGAACACTGAAGCTTTCTTT,CASSVGVLTNTEAFF
TRBV27,.,few,TRBJ2-7,TGTGCCAGCAGTTTAGGGACGGGAGTTACCTACGAGCAGTACTTC,CASSLGTGVTYEQYF
TRBV11-2,.,few,TRBJ2-1,TGTGCCAGCAGTATCCCCTCCAGGGGCTCGCGGAATGAGCAGTTCTTC,CASSIPSRGSRNEQFF
TRBV15,.,few,TRBJ2-3,TGTGCCACCAGCAGAGATTCGGCGGACACAGATACGCAGTATTTT,CATSRDSADTDTQYF
TRBV20-1,.,few,TRBJ2-6,TGCAGTGCGCACACTGGGGCCAACGTCCTGACTTTC,CSAHTGANVLTF
TRBV4-2,.,many,TRBJ1-1,TGTGCCAGCAGCCGGACGGGGGGATTCGGTGGTGGCGCTGAAGCTTTCTTT,CASSRTGGFGGGAEAFF
TRBV10-3,.,few,TRBJ2-2,TGTGCCATCAGAACCGGAACCGGGGAGCTGTTTTTT,CAIRTGTGELFF
TRBV12-5,.,many,TRBJ2-2,TGTGCTAGTGGTTTAACACGCACCGGGGAGCTGTTTTTT,CASGLTRTGELFF
TRBV2,TRBD1,.,TRBJ1-5,TGTGCCAGCAGCATGGGGGGCAGGGGGCTTCAGCCCCAGCATTTT,CASSMGGRGLQPQHF
TRBV5-6,TRBD1,.,TRBJ2-1,TGTGCCAGCAGCTTGGGGACAGGGTTTAATGAGCAGTTCTTC,CASSLGTGFNEQFF
TRBV3-1,.,few,TRBJ1-6,TGTGCCAGCAGCCAAGACCCTTCCCAGGGAATATATTCACCCCTCCACTTT,CASSQDPSQGIYSPLHF
TRBV6-5,.,few,TRBJ2-1,TGTGCCACGACTGGTTTTGATGAGCAGTTCTTC,CATTGFDEQFF
TRBV29-1,TRBD1,few,TRBJ2-1,TGCAGCGCCGCGGACAGGGGAGAGAATGAGCAGTTCTTC,CSAADRGENEQFF
TRBV11-3,.,.,TRBJ2-1,TGTGCCAGCAGCTTAGATGGGAACAATGAGCAGTTCTTC,CASSLDGNNEQFF
TRBV20-1,TRBD1,many,TRBJ2-2,TGCAGTGCTAGAGATCTGGGGCAGGGGGAGAACACCGGGGAGCTGTTTTTT,CSARDLGQGENTGELFF
TRBV7-2,.,many,TRBJ2-1,TGTGCCAGCAGCCCACGACAGAAGATATACAATGAGCAGTTCTTC,CASSPRQKIYNEQFF
TRBV29-1,TRBD2,few,TRBJ2-1,TGCAGCGTTGGGTTGGCGGGACTAGCCTCATTC,CSVGLAGLASF
TRBV4-1,.,.,TRBJ1-2,TGCGCCAGCAGCCAAGAAGGGACCGTCTACGGCTACACCTTC,CASSQEGTVYGYTF
TRBV20-1,.,many,TRBJ2-1,TGCAGTGCTAGAGCCGGGCAGTGGGACTCCAATGAGCAGTTCTTC,CSARAGQWDSNEQFF
TRBV29-1,TRBD1,many,TRBJ2-3,TGCAGCGCTCAGGGGACAGGAGGAGATACAGATACGCAGTATTTT,CSAQGTGGDTDTQYF
TRBV9,.,.,TRBJ2-7,TGTGCCAGCAGCGTAGGGGGGACGGGCGGGGCCCAGCAGTACTTC,CASSVGGTGGAQQYF
TRBV9,TRBD2,many,TRBJ2-5,TGTGCCAGCAGCGTAGACGGCCGGGGGGACGAGACCCAGTACTTC,CASSVDGRGDETQYF
TRBV9,TRBD1,many,TRBJ1-1,TGTGCCAGCAGCGCCTCTCCTGACAGGGGGAACACTGAAGCTTTCTTT,CASSASPDRGNTEAFF
TRBV5-1,TRBD2,many,TRBJ2-5,TGCGCCAGCAGCATCAGACTAGCGGGGTCCTCAGGGACCCAGTACTTC,CASSIRLAGSSGTQYF
TRBV29-1,TRBD1,.,TRBJ2-1,TGCAGCGCGGGGACAGCCAGGAATGAGCAGTTCTTC,CSAGTARNEQFF
TRBV5-6,.,few,TRBJ1-1,TGTGCCAGCAGTGGACTAGACACTGAAGCTTTCTTT,CASSGLDTEAFF
TRBV2,.,.,TRBJ1-2,TGTGCCAGAGAGAATGACTTCAAAGGGGGCTACACCTTC,CARENDFKGGYTF
TRBV20-1,.,few,TRBJ1-5,TGCAGTGCTAGAGACCCGGACAGCCCGTATCAGCCCCAGCATTTT,CSARDPDSPYQPQHF
TRBV9,.,many,TRBJ2-5,TGTGCCAGCAGCGGGTCTCGAGAGACCCAGTACTTC,CASSGSRETQYF